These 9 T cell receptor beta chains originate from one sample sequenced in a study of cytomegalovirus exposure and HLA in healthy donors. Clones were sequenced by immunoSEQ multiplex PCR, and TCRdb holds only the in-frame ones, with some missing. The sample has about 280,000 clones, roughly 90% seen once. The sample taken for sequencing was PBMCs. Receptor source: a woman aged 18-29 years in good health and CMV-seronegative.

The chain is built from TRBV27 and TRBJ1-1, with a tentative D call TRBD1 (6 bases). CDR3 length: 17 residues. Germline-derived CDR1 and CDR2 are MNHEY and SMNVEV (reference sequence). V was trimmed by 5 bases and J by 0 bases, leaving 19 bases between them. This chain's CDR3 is CASSPRAGATMNTEAFF. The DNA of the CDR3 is TGTGCCAGCAGTCCGCGGGCAGGGGCCACTATGAACACTGAAGCTTTCTTT.

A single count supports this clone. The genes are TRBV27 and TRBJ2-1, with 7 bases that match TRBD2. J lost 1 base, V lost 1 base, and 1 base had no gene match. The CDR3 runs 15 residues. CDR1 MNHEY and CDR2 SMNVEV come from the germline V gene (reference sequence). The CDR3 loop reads CASSLWGGSYNEQFF. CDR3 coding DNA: TGTGCCAGCAGTTTATGGGGGGGATCCTACAATGAGCAGTTCTTC.

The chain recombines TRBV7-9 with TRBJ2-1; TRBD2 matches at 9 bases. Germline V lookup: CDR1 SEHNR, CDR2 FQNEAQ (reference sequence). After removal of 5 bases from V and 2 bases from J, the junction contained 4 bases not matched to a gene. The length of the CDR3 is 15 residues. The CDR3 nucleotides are TGTGCCAGCAGCCAAGCTAGCGGGGCCTACAATGAGCAGTTCTTC. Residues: CASSQASGAYNEQFF.

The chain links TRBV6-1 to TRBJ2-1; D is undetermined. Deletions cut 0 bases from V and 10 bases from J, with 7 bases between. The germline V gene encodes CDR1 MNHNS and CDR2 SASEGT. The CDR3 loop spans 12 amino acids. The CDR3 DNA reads TGTGCCAGCAGTGAAGCGGTTCGGGAGCAGTTCTTC. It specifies CASSEAVREQFF.

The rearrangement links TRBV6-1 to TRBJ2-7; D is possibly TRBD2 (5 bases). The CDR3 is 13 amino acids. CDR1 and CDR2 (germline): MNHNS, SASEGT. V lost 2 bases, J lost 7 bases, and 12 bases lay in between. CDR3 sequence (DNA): TGTGCCAGCAGTGAAAATTGGTCGGGGGAGCAGTACTTC. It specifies CASSENWSGEQYF.

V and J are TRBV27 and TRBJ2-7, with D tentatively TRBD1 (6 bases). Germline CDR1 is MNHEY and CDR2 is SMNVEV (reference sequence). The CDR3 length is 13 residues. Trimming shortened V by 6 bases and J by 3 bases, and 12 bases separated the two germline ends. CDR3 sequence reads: CASRGASGYEQYF. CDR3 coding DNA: TGTGCCAGCAGGGGGGCGTCGGGCTACGAGCAGTACTTC.

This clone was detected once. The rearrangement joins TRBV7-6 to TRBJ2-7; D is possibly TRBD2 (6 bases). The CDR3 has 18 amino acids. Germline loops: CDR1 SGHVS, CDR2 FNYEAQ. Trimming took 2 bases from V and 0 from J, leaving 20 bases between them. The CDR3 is CASSLISSSLADSYEQYF. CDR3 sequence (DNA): TGTGCCAGCAGCTTAATCAGTTCTTCATTAGCGGACTCCTACGAGCAGTACTTC. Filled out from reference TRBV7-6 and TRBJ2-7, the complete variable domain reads GAGVSQSPRYKVTKRGQDVALRCDPISGHVSLYWYRQALGQGPEFLTYFNYEAQQDKSGLPNDRFSAERPEGSISTLTIQRTEQRDSAMYRCASSLISSSLADSYEQYFGPGTRLTVT.

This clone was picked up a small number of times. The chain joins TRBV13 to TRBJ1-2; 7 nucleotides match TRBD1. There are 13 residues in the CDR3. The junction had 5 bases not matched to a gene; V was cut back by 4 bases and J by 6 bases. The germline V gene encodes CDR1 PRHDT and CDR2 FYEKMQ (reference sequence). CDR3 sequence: CASSSGTGDGYTF. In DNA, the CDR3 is TGTGCCAGCAGCTCCGGAACAGGGGATGGCTACACCTTC.

The DNA of the CDR3 is TGTGCCAGCAGTTCCTACGGGTTGGCCACTGAAGCTTTCTTT. Protein product: CASSSYGLATEAFF. The chain carries TRBV27 and TRBJ1-1; no reliable D call. CDR3 length: 14 amino acids. V dropped 4 bases and J dropped 4 bases, with 13 bases sitting between them. Looked up from germline, CDR1 is MNHEY and CDR2 is SMNVEV (reference sequence).